This is a list of T cell receptor beta chains from one sample in a study of blood T cell repertoires in COVID-19. This table comes from immunoSEQ multiplex PCR, and its TCRdb copy is limited to in-frame clones, with some not included. The sample lists some 160,000 clones, about 80% occurring once. The sequenced material came from PBMCs or T cells enriched from blood (not recorded which). The receptors shown here come from a woman in her sixties or seventies who had recovered from COVID-19. Each CDR3 is given with its conserved first and last residue. D genes are given only for firm matches. Where a row states a size, it is once, few, many or the class of an expanded clone; other rows omit it.

abundance: NA
len: 17
j_gene: TRBJ2-2
d_gene: TRBD1
v_gene: TRBV18
CDR3nt: TGTGCCAGCTCACCCCTAGGACAGGGGCAATCGGTCGGGGAGCTGTTTTTT
CDR3aa: CASSPLGQGQSVGELFF

abundance: NA
len: 14
j_gene: TRBJ2-1
d_gene: TRBD1
v_gene: TRBV18
CDR3nt: TGTGCCAGCTCCCCGCCGACAGGGGGCAATGAGCAGTTCTTC
CDR3aa: CASSPPTGGNEQFF

abundance: NA
len: 11
j_gene: TRBJ2-1
d_gene: NA
v_gene: TRBV27
CDR3nt: TGTGCCAGCACGGGTCTGCATGAGCAGTTCTTC
CDR3aa: CASTGLHEQFF

abundance: NA
len: 16
j_gene: TRBJ1-2
d_gene: NA
v_gene: TRBV6-5
CDR3nt: TGTGCCAGCAGTTACTTTCCCCTGGGGCCGGACTATGGCTACACCTTC
CDR3aa: CASSYFPLGPDYGYTF

abundance: NA
len: 16
j_gene: TRBJ1-5
d_gene: TRBD1
v_gene: TRBV7-8
CDR3nt: TGTGCCAGCAGCCATTCCGGGACAGGGGGCAATCAGCCCCAGCATTTT
CDR3aa: CASSHSGTGGNQPQHF

abundance: NA
len: 11
j_gene: TRBJ1-2
d_gene: NA
v_gene: TRBV12-3/TRBV12-4
CDR3nt: TGTGCCAGCAGTTCTGGGGGGAGCTACACCTTC
CDR3aa: CASSSGGSYTF

abundance: NA
len: 13
j_gene: TRBJ2-7
d_gene: NA
v_gene: TRBV4-1
CDR3nt: TGCGCCAGCAGCCAAGGACTCTACTACGAGCAGTACTTC
CDR3aa: CASSQGLYYEQYF

abundance: NA
len: 13
j_gene: TRBJ1-1
d_gene: TRBD1
v_gene: TRBV29-1
CDR3nt: TGCAGCGTGATTACAGGGGGACACACTGAAGCTTTCTTT
CDR3aa: CSVITGGHTEAFF

abundance: many
len: 13
j_gene: TRBJ1-6
d_gene: NA
v_gene: TRBV3-1/TRBV3-2
CDR3nt: TGTGCCAGCAGTCGGACATTGAATTCACCCCTCCACTTT
CDR3aa: CASSRTLNSPLHF

abundance: NA
len: 15
j_gene: TRBJ2-7
d_gene: TRBD2
v_gene: TRBV5-4
CDR3nt: TGTGCCAGCAGCTTGGGTGCTAGCGGCTCCTACGAGCAGTACTTC
CDR3aa: CASSLGASGSYEQYF

abundance: NA
len: 15
j_gene: TRBJ2-5
d_gene: TRBD1
v_gene: TRBV2
CDR3nt: TGTGCCAGCAGCGCTACAGGGGTACAACAAGAGACCCAGTACTTC
CDR3aa: CASSATGVQQETQYF

abundance: NA
len: 14
j_gene: TRBJ2-2
d_gene: NA
v_gene: TRBV5-1
CDR3nt: TGCGCCAGCAGCTTGGAGAGTCCCACCGGGGAGCTGTTTTTT
CDR3aa: CASSLESPTGELFF

abundance: NA
len: 13
j_gene: TRBJ2-5
d_gene: NA
v_gene: TRBV5-5
CDR3nt: TGTGCCAGCAGCTCCGGGGTTCAAGAGACCCAGTACTTC
CDR3aa: CASSSGVQETQYF

abundance: few
len: 13
j_gene: TRBJ2-5
d_gene: NA
v_gene: TRBV5-6
CDR3nt: TGTGCCAGCAGCCCCGAGGCGAAAGAGACCCAGTACTTC
CDR3aa: CASSPEAKETQYF

abundance: NA
len: 14
j_gene: TRBJ1-5
d_gene: NA
v_gene: TRBV6-1
CDR3nt: TGTGCCAGCAGTGAACGAACGACATATCAGCCCCAGCATTTT
CDR3aa: CASSERTTYQPQHF

abundance: NA
len: 16
j_gene: TRBJ1-4
d_gene: NA
v_gene: TRBV5-1
CDR3nt: TGCGCCAGCAGCCGCTCTCGGCAGCTCGGAGAAGAAAAACTGTTTTTT
CDR3aa: CASSRSRQLGEEKLFF

abundance: NA
len: 15
j_gene: TRBJ1-4
d_gene: TRBD1
v_gene: TRBV7-2
CDR3nt: TGTGCCAGCAGCGCTCCAGGGGGCGGAAGAGAAAAACTGTTTTTT
CDR3aa: CASSAPGGGREKLFF

abundance: NA
len: 15
j_gene: TRBJ2-3
d_gene: NA
v_gene: TRBV4-2
CDR3nt: TGTGCCAGCAGCCGGGGTGGACAGAGCACAGATACGCAGTATTTT
CDR3aa: CASSRGGQSTDTQYF

abundance: NA
len: 15
j_gene: TRBJ2-2
d_gene: NA
v_gene: TRBV18
CDR3nt: TGTGCCAGCTCACCGGGACAACCAGCCCCTGGGGAGCTGTTTTTT
CDR3aa: CASSPGQPAPGELFF

abundance: NA
len: 13
j_gene: TRBJ1-2
d_gene: NA
v_gene: TRBV2
CDR3nt: TGTGCCAGCGGAGGCAGCCTTAACTATGGCTACACCTTC
CDR3aa: CASGGSLNYGYTF

abundance: NA
len: 17
j_gene: TRBJ1-4
d_gene: TRBD1
v_gene: TRBV9
CDR3nt: TGTGCCAGCAGCCCAGGTCGGCAGGGGGCCCTGAATGAAAAACTGTTTTTT
CDR3aa: CASSPGRQGALNEKLFF

abundance: NA
len: 16
j_gene: TRBJ1-2
d_gene: NA
v_gene: TRBV2
CDR3nt: TGTGCCCGCCCCGAATTTCAGGGTGCGATGGACTATGGCTACACCTTC
CDR3aa: CARPEFQGAMDYGYTF

abundance: NA
len: 15
j_gene: TRBJ1-1
d_gene: NA
v_gene: TRBV27
CDR3nt: TGTGCCAGCAGTTTAAGTCGCAGTCCGCACACTGAAGCTTTCTTT
CDR3aa: CASSLSRSPHTEAFF

abundance: NA
len: 16
j_gene: TRBJ1-2
d_gene: TRBD1
v_gene: TRBV5-6
CDR3nt: TGTGCCAGCAGCTTGGCCGGGGACAGGGGGTTCTATGGCTACACCTTC
CDR3aa: CASSLAGDRGFYGYTF

abundance: NA
len: 14
j_gene: TRBJ1-1
d_gene: NA
v_gene: TRBV19
CDR3nt: TGTGCCAGTAGTAAGGACGGGTCGGGAACTGAAGCTTTCTTT
CDR3aa: CASSKDGSGTEAFF

abundance: NA
len: 14
j_gene: TRBJ2-1
d_gene: NA
v_gene: TRBV24-1
CDR3nt: TGTGCCACCAGTGATTCGAGGGTCAACAATGAGCAGTTCTTC
CDR3aa: CATSDSRVNNEQFF

abundance: NA
len: 16
j_gene: TRBJ2-5
d_gene: TRBD2
v_gene: TRBV3-1/TRBV3-2
CDR3nt: TGTGCCAGCAGCCAAAGTCTAGCGGGGGGTCAAGAGACCCAGTACTTC
CDR3aa: CASSQSLAGGQETQYF

abundance: NA
len: 16
j_gene: TRBJ1-6
d_gene: TRBD1
v_gene: TRBV10-1
CDR3nt: TGCGCCAGCAATCCGGACAGGGGGCTAAATAATTCACCCCTCCACTTT
CDR3aa: CASNPDRGLNNSPLHF

abundance: NA
len: 13
j_gene: TRBJ1-2
d_gene: TRBD1
v_gene: TRBV11-2
CDR3nt: TGTGCCAGCAGCCCTGGGACAGGGGTCGGCTACACCTTC
CDR3aa: CASSPGTGVGYTF

abundance: NA
len: 15
j_gene: TRBJ1-1
d_gene: NA
v_gene: TRBV18
CDR3nt: TGTGCCAGCTCACGAGATTATGGAGCGAACACTGAAGCTTTCTTT
CDR3aa: CASSRDYGANTEAFF

abundance: NA
len: 17
j_gene: TRBJ2-5
d_gene: TRBD2
v_gene: TRBV4-2
CDR3nt: TGTGCCAACAGCCAAGCAAGCGGGGGGCGAGGGGAAGAGACCCAGTACTTC
CDR3aa: CANSQASGGRGEETQYF

abundance: NA
len: 17
j_gene: TRBJ1-2
d_gene: TRBD1
v_gene: TRBV24-1
CDR3nt: TGTGCCACCAGTGGACGCAACCCCGGGACAGCTAACTATGGCTACACCTTC
CDR3aa: CATSGRNPGTANYGYTF

abundance: many
len: 14
j_gene: TRBJ1-1
d_gene: NA
v_gene: TRBV3-1/TRBV3-2
CDR3nt: TGTGCCAGCAGCCAAGAACGGGTGAACACTGAAGCTTTCTTT
CDR3aa: CASSQERVNTEAFF

abundance: NA
len: 16
j_gene: TRBJ1-6
d_gene: NA
v_gene: TRBV27
CDR3nt: TGTGCCAGCAGCTTCTCTCCGGGAGGGGAAAATTCACCCCTCCACTTT
CDR3aa: CASSFSPGGENSPLHF

abundance: NA
len: 15
j_gene: TRBJ2-1
d_gene: NA
v_gene: TRBV5-1
CDR3nt: TGCGCCAGCAGCTTGGGTAGCCCCTCCTACAATGAGCAGTTCTTC
CDR3aa: CASSLGSPSYNEQFF

abundance: NA
len: 14
j_gene: TRBJ1-2
d_gene: TRBD1
v_gene: TRBV11-2
CDR3nt: TGTGCCAGCAGCCGAGGGACAGGTCACTATGGCTACACCTTC
CDR3aa: CASSRGTGHYGYTF

abundance: NA
len: 14
j_gene: TRBJ2-1
d_gene: NA
v_gene: TRBV18
CDR3nt: TGTGCCAGCTCCCACCAGGAATCCTACAATGAGCAGTTCTTC
CDR3aa: CASSHQESYNEQFF

abundance: once
len: 15
j_gene: TRBJ2-5
d_gene: NA
v_gene: TRBV14
CDR3nt: TGTGCCAGCAGCCAAGGACAACCGCACCAAGAGACCCAGTACTTC
CDR3aa: CASSQGQPHQETQYF

abundance: once
len: 13
j_gene: TRBJ1-1
d_gene: NA
v_gene: TRBV6-1
CDR3nt: TGTGCCAGCAGTGAACGGGGGGACACTGAAGCTTTCTTT
CDR3aa: CASSERGDTEAFF

abundance: NA
len: 16
j_gene: TRBJ2-5
d_gene: NA
v_gene: TRBV3-1/TRBV3-2
CDR3nt: TGTGCCAGCAGCCAAGGGGCGGGGTCTCTGCAAGAGACCCAGTACTTC
CDR3aa: CASSQGAGSLQETQYF

abundance: NA
len: 18
j_gene: TRBJ2-3
d_gene: TRBD2
v_gene: TRBV9
CDR3nt: TGTGCCAGCAGGGATCTAGCGGGGGAGTTCAAGCGCACAGATACGCAGTATTTT
CDR3aa: CASRDLAGEFKRTDTQYF

abundance: NA
len: 14
j_gene: TRBJ1-1
d_gene: TRBD1
v_gene: TRBV7-2
CDR3nt: TGTGCCAGCAGCTCGACAGGGGGCCTAGCTGAAGCTTTCTTT
CDR3aa: CASSSTGGLAEAFF

abundance: NA
len: 13
j_gene: TRBJ1-5
d_gene: TRBD1
v_gene: TRBV19
CDR3nt: TGTGCCAGTAGTATCAGGGGGGAACAGCCCCAGCATTTT
CDR3aa: CASSIRGEQPQHF

abundance: NA
len: 14
j_gene: TRBJ2-7
d_gene: TRBD1
v_gene: TRBV19
CDR3nt: TGTGCCAGTAGTATAGCCCAGGGGGTCGACGAGCAGTACTTC
CDR3aa: CASSIAQGVDEQYF

abundance: NA
len: 13
j_gene: TRBJ1-2
d_gene: NA
v_gene: TRBV30
CDR3nt: TGTGCCTGGAGCCCACCGGGGGGCCAAGGTTACACCTTC
CDR3aa: CAWSPPGGQGYTF

abundance: NA
len: 16
j_gene: TRBJ2-2
d_gene: NA
v_gene: TRBV5-1
CDR3nt: TGCGCCAGCAGCCCCGGGACATATGCGAACACCGGGGAGCTGTTTTTT
CDR3aa: CASSPGTYANTGELFF

abundance: NA
len: 15
j_gene: TRBJ1-5
d_gene: TRBD1
v_gene: TRBV3-1/TRBV3-2
CDR3nt: TGTGCCAGCAGCCGCTCGCAGGGGGTCGAGCAGCCCCAGCATTTT
CDR3aa: CASSRSQGVEQPQHF

abundance: NA
len: 15
j_gene: TRBJ1-2
d_gene: TRBD1
v_gene: TRBV29-1
CDR3nt: TGCAGCGCTGGGCCAACTGGACAGGGGTTTGGTGGCTACACCTTC
CDR3aa: CSAGPTGQGFGGYTF

abundance: NA
len: 15
j_gene: TRBJ1-2
d_gene: NA
v_gene: TRBV14
CDR3nt: TGTGCCAGCAGCCAACAGGGGAGAGCTAACTATGGCTACACCTTC
CDR3aa: CASSQQGRANYGYTF

abundance: NA
len: 13
j_gene: TRBJ1-2
d_gene: TRBD1
v_gene: TRBV6-5
CDR3nt: TGTGCCAGCAGCTGGGGACAGGGAGGTGGCTACACCTTC
CDR3aa: CASSWGQGGGYTF

abundance: NA
len: 16
j_gene: TRBJ1-2
d_gene: NA
v_gene: TRBV6-1
CDR3nt: TGTGCCAGCAGTGAAGCCGGGGGGCTTAGCGTCTATGGCTACACCTTC
CDR3aa: CASSEAGGLSVYGYTF

abundance: many
len: 13
j_gene: TRBJ1-2
d_gene: NA
v_gene: TRBV5-8
CDR3nt: TGTGCCAGCAGTTACGACTATAACTATGGCTACACCTTC
CDR3aa: CASSYDYNYGYTF

abundance: NA
len: 16
j_gene: TRBJ2-2
d_gene: TRBD1
v_gene: TRBV24-1
CDR3nt: TGTGCCACCAGTGATCCCACAGGGGGGAACACCGGGGAGCTGTTTTTT
CDR3aa: CATSDPTGGNTGELFF

abundance: NA
len: 15
j_gene: TRBJ2-1
d_gene: TRBD2
v_gene: TRBV5-3
CDR3nt: TGTGCCAGAAGCTCTAGCGGGGGGGCCTACAATGAGCAGTTCTTC
CDR3aa: CARSSSGGAYNEQFF

abundance: once
len: 16
j_gene: TRBJ2-3
d_gene: TRBD2
v_gene: TRBV27
CDR3nt: TGTGCCAGCAGCAAATTAGCGGGGGCCAGCACAGATACGCAGTATTTT
CDR3aa: CASSKLAGASTDTQYF